The T cell receptor (beta chain) described here comes from a study of regulatory T cells in long-lasting Graves disease. Building of the TCR beta libraries involved iRepertoire HTBI primers and Arm-PCR of CDR3 regions. TCRdb used MiXCR to reprocess the multiplex PCR reads, holding one entry per CDR3 protein. Here the sample spans 510,000 or so distinct CDR3 sequences, around 12% being singletons. The time point here: newly diagnosed GD, antithyroid drugs for less than 3 months. The TCR library was made from RNA extracted from PBMCs. Germline V gene lookup returns CDR1 SQVTM and CDR2 ANQGSEA. Trimming cost V 2 bases and J 2 bases; bases outside gene matches: 4. The CDR3 has 14 residues. This clonotype was found a few times. The antigen remains undetermined. Study results and caveats: Persistent disease favored TRBV28, TRBJ1-2 and TRBJ2-5.

These data also featured in a second study, about T cells in Graves' hyperthyroidism and ophthalmopathy.

The sequences come from peripheral blood mononuclear cells (PBMCs), collected at new diagnosis, from a patient treated with antithyroid drugs. This TCR came from a woman aged 25 to 45 with Graves disease. The chain is built from TRBV29-1 and TRBJ2-3, with 7 positions matching TRBD2. The CDR3 protein is CSVELAANTDTQYF. As DNA, the CDR3 is TGCAGCGTTGAACTAGCGGCAAACACAGATACGCAGTATTTT.